The 31 T cell receptor beta chains below come from one sample, sequenced in a study of shared clonotypes between healthy human individuals. The repertoire was sequenced with immunoSEQ multiplex PCR; TCRdb's copy has only in-frame clones and lacks some. Here the sample spans millions of clones, over 85% being singletons. The sample taken for sequencing was naive CD4+ T cells sorted from blood. Subset reported: CD45RA+ positively selected. The receptors here all came from a young man in good health.

The chain combines TRBV10-3 with TRBJ2-1; 10 bases match TRBD2. Germline CDR1 and CDR2: ENHRY and SYGVKD. The CDR3 spans 13 residues. Trimming at V came to 9 bases and at J to 5 bases, leaving 4 bases not matched to a gene. CDR3 loop: CAMTSGSDNEQFF. CDR3 in DNA: TGTGCCATGACTAGCGGGTCTGACAATGAGCAGTTCTTC.

V usage is TRBV11-2 and J usage is TRBJ2-1, with D perhaps assigned TRBD1 or TRBD2 (5 bases each). V dropped 2 bases and J dropped 7 bases, with 12 bases sitting between them. This CDR3 comprises 14 residues. Germline CDR1 reads SGHAT; CDR2 reads FQNNGV. The CDR3 region is CASSLTGPRNEQFF. The CDR3 DNA follows: TGTGCCAGCAGCTTAACGGGGCCTCGTAATGAGCAGTTCTTC.

In the case of this clone: Other DNA sequences of this sample code for an identical CDR3. V usage is TRBV6-5 and J usage is TRBJ2-1, with 9 bases matching TRBD2. This CDR3 is 15 amino acids long. Losses at the gene ends were 2 bases for V and 3 bases for J; bases not matched to a gene: 2. Germline V gene lookup returns CDR1 MNHEY and CDR2 SVGAGI. For the CDR3, the DNA is TGTGCCAGCAGTTACCGACTAGCGGACTACAATGAGCAGTTCTTC. This codes for CASSYRLADYNEQFF.

The chain employs TRBV4-2 and TRBJ2-4, with a weak D call TRBD2 (5 bases). The CDR3 length is 17 residues. V lost 1 base, J lost 0 bases, and 13 bases lay in between. The germline V gene has CDR1 LGHNA and CDR2 YNFKEQ. The CDR3 nucleotides read TGTGCCAGCAGCCAAGTTGGAGGCGGACTAGCCAAAAACATTCAGTACTTC. Residues: CASSQVGGGLAKNIQYF.

V gene TRBV28 combines with J gene TRBJ2-7, with TRBD2 matching 7 bases. V gave up 7 bases and J gave up 7 bases; unmatched junction bases: 13. Per germline, CDR1 MDHEN and CDR2 SYDVKM. The CDR3 has 14 residues. The CDR3 protein is CASTPGGVGGEQYF. The CDR3 region has the DNA TGTGCCAGCACCCCGGGAGGTGTGGGAGGGGAGCAGTACTTC. Full variable domain (rest looked up from reference TRBV28 and TRBJ2-7): DVKVTQSSRYLVKRTGEKVFLECVQDMDHENMFWYRQDPGLGLRLIYFSYDVKMKEKGDIPEGYSVSREKKERFSLILESASTNQTSMYLCASTPGGVGGEQYFGPGTRLTVT.

This sequence joins TRBV5-1 and TRBJ1-3, with 9 bases that match TRBD1. With 2 bases clipped from V and 1 base from J, the junction kept 13 bases outside the gene matches. CDR1 and CDR2 from the germline V gene are SGHRS and YFSETQ. This CDR3 region has 19 residues. The CDR3 loop is CASSFRDRDPFVSGNTIYF. CDR3 coding DNA: TGCGCCAGCAGCTTCCGGGACAGGGACCCATTTGTATCTGGAAACACCATATATTTT.

On this clone itself: The identical CDR3 is also encoded by other nucleotide sequences in the sample. The gene calls are TRBV9 and TRBJ1-5; D unresolved. This CDR3 has 12 residues. Deletions cut 3 bases from V and 2 bases from J, with 3 bases between. Germline V gene sequence: CDR1 SGDLS, CDR2 YYNGEE. CDR3 sequence reads: CASSAGNQPQHF. As DNA, the CDR3 is TGTGCCAGCAGCGCCGGCAATCAGCCCCAGCATTTT.

This clone appeared once. Other DNA sequences of this sample code for an identical CDR3. This rearrangement joins TRBV10-3 to TRBJ2-7, with 8 bases matching TRBD2. The germline gives CDR1 ENHRY, CDR2 SYGVKD. With V trimmed by 3 bases and J by 1 base, 2 bases remained unmatched. The CDR3 runs to 14 residues. The CDR3 DNA reads TGTGCCATCAGTGATACTAGCGGATCCTACGAGCAGTACTTC. Encoded protein: CAISDTSGSYEQYF.

The CDR3 sequence is CASSVEGTNFLEQFF. In DNA, the CDR3 is TGTGCCAGCAGCGTAGAGGGGACTAATTTCCTTGAGCAGTTCTTC. The chain recombines TRBV9 with TRBJ2-1, with 7 bases lining up with TRBD2. CDR1 and CDR2 from the germline V gene are SGDLS and YYNGEE. The CDR3 length is 15 residues. V shed 0 bases, J shed 9 bases, and the junction held 9 bases outside the gene matches.

Concerning this clone itself: The identical CDR3 is also encoded by other nucleotide sequences in the sample. V usage is TRBV6-1 and J usage is TRBJ2-7, with D unclear. V was cut by 6 bases and J by 0 bases, with 3 bases left in between. The CDR3 contains 11 residues. Looked up from germline, CDR1 is MNHNS and CDR2 is SASEGT. In DNA form, the CDR3 reads TGTGCCAGCAGGGACTCCTACGAGCAGTACTTC. Translating gives CASRDSYEQYF.

The count of this clone is one. This rearrangement joins TRBV7-8 to TRBJ2-5, with TRBD2 identical over 12 bases. The germline CDR1 and CDR2 sequences are SGHVS and FQNEAQ. The trim removed 5 bases at V and 3 bases at J, leaving 1 base unmatched. The CDR3 sequence is 14 residues long. The CDR3, as DNA: TGTGCCAGCAGCCGACTAGCGGGGGAAGAGACCCAGTACTTC. Translated: CASSRLAGEETQYF.

Remarks on this clone: Different DNA sequences within this sample yield the same CDR3. The gene calls are TRBV5-1 and TRBJ1-1; no firm D call. The CDR3 has 15 residues. V was trimmed by 4 bases and J by 0 bases, leaving 13 bases between them. The V gene's germline CDR1 is SGHRS and CDR2 YFSETQ. The CDR3 spells CASSLVPDMNTEAFF. In DNA form, the CDR3 reads TGCGCCAGCAGCCTGGTGCCCGATATGAACACTGAAGCTTTCTTT.

This sequence joins TRBV9 and TRBJ2-2; D perhaps matches TRBD2 (5 bases). CDR3 size: 14 residues. V lost 0 bases and J 5 bases, leaving 8 bases between the germline ends. Germline V gives CDR1 SGDLS, CDR2 YYNGEE. The CDR3 protein is CASSVGRITGELFF. CDR3 nucleotide sequence: TGTGCCAGCAGCGTAGGGAGGATTACCGGGGAGCTGTTTTTT.

The chain has TRBV10-2 and TRBJ1-2; no firm D call. From germline, CDR1 is WSHSY and CDR2 SAAADI. Trimming pared 1 base from V and 0 bases from J, leaving 6 bases between. The CDR3 totals 14 residues. The CDR3 DNA reads TGCGCCAGCAGTGAGTTTAGAGCTAACTATGGCTACACCTTC. Amino acid sequence: CASSEFRANYGYTF.

The J gene is TRBJ2-3, the V gene TRBV5-3; 7 nucleotides line up with TRBD2. TRBV5-3 belongs to the ORF category, with a function that is uncertain. This CDR3 contains 16 residues. V was pared by 4 bases and J by 0 bases, with 8 bases of the junction left unmatched. The CDR3 coding sequence is TGTGCCAGAAGCCCCGTTCTAGCGGCTAGCACAGATACGCAGTATTTT. It yields the protein CARSPVLAASTDTQYF.

The chain combines TRBV5-1 with TRBJ2-3; 9 nucleotides match TRBD1. The V and J ends lost 1 base and 1 base, in that order; junction bases with no gene match: 4. CDR3 length equals 16 residues. Germline loops: CDR1 SGHRS, CDR2 YFSETQ. CDR3 sequence: CASSLRQGGGTDTQYF. As DNA, the CDR3 is TGCGCCAGCAGCTTGAGACAGGGGGGAGGCACAGATACGCAGTATTTT.

A note on this clone: One junction end disagrees with the germline gene, perhaps due to a read error. The gene calls are TRBV11-2 and TRBJ1-1; 9 nucleotides align to TRBD1. The germline CDR1 and CDR2 sequences are SGHAT and FQNNGV. The CDR3 spans 15 residues. CDR3 residues: CASSSTGGTNTKAFF. The CDR3 bases are TGTGCCAGCAGCTCGACAGGGGGAACGAACACTAAAGCTTTCTTT.

This clone has only one observation. The chain uses TRBV28 and TRBJ1-1; no clear D. This CDR3 contains 13 residues. Germline V lookup: CDR1 MDHEN, CDR2 SYDVKM. V was cut by 2 bases and J by 6 bases, with 10 bases left in between. The CDR3 is CASSLNNFAEAFF. In DNA form, the CDR3 reads TGTGCCAGCAGTTTAAATAACTTCGCTGAAGCTTTCTTT.

This chain joins TRBV18 and TRBJ2-1; TRBD2 agrees at 8 bases. The CDR3 contains 15 residues. Trimming removed 3 bases from V and 4 bases from J; junction bases left unmatched: 5. CDR1 and CDR2 (germline): KGHSH, LQKENI. CDR3 protein: CASSPTSGGYNEQFF. In DNA form, the CDR3 reads TGTGCCAGCTCACCTACTAGCGGAGGGTACAATGAGCAGTTCTTC.

With regard to this clone: The same CDR3 can be traced to other DNA sequences in this sample. V is TRBV4-1 and J is TRBJ2-3, with 11 bases fitting TRBD1. The ends lost 2 bases at V and 1 base at J; junction bases unmatched: 2. This CDR3 spans 16 amino acids. Germline loops: CDR1 MGHRA, CDR2 YSYEKL. Written as DNA, the CDR3 is TGCGCCAGCAGCCAAAGGGACAGGGGGGGCACAGATACGCAGTATTTT. This encodes CASSQRDRGGTDTQYF.

This sequence joins TRBV4-1 and TRBJ2-7, with 12 bases identical to TRBD2. Trimming cost V 3 bases and J 0 bases; bases outside gene matches: 15. CDR1 and CDR2 from the germline V gene are MGHRA and YSYEKL. The CDR3 has 20 residues. CDR3 in amino acids: CASSQYFGVPGLAGSYEQYF. CDR3 bases: TGCGCCAGCAGCCAGTATTTCGGTGTTCCGGGACTAGCGGGCTCCTACGAGCAGTACTTC.

This clone has only one observation. This chain joins TRBV21-1 and TRBJ2-7. TRBV21-1 is an annotated pseudogene. The CDR3 has 18 amino acids. The chain's CDR3 is CASSTRTKLSPGDCEQYF. CDR3 DNA sequence: TGTGCCAGCAGCACTCGGACTAAACTCTCCCCAGGGGATTGCGAGCAGTACTTC.

This chain uses TRBV5-6 with TRBJ1-2; 8 bases are shared with TRBD1. Trimming took 1 base from V and 4 from J; bases not matched to a gene: 3. Germline values: CDR1 SGHDT, CDR2 YYEEEE. This CDR3 has 14 amino acids. The CDR3 DNA reads TGTGCCAGCAGCTTGCAGGGGGCGACCTATGGCTACACCTTC. It translates to CASSLQGATYGYTF. The variable domain in full, with the rest retrieved from reference TRBV5-6 and TRBJ1-2, is DAGVTQSPTHLIKTRGQQVTLRCSPKSGHDTVSWYQQALGQGPQFIFQYYEEEERQRGNFPDRFSGHQFPNYSSELNVNALLLGDSALYLCASSLQGATYGYTFGSGTRLTVV.

This clone was seen a single time. The CDR3: CASSLVRGGNYGYTF. CDR3 DNA sequence: TGTGCCAGCAGCTTAGTCCGGGGGGGAAACTATGGCTACACCTTC. The chain carries TRBV5-8 and TRBJ1-2; TRBD1 might be the D (5 bases). The CDR3 is 15 residues long. Per germline, CDR1 SGHTS and CDR2 YDEGEE. V lost 2 bases and J lost 2, with 13 bases in between. Full variable domain (missing parts from reference TRBV5-8 and TRBJ1-2): EAGVTQSPTHLIKTRGQQATLRCSPISGHTSVYWYQQALGLGLQFLLWYDEGEERNRGNFPPRFSGRQFPNYSSELNVNALELEDSALYLCASSLVRGGNYGYTFGSGTRLTVV.

The V and J genes are TRBV29-1 and TRBJ1-1; D gene unclear. The CDR3 is made up of 13 amino acids. Looked up from germline, CDR1 is SQVTM and CDR2 is ANQGSEA. V was clipped by 3 bases and J by 1 base, with 9 bases between them. This chain's CDR3 is CSVEHSPNTEAFF. CDR3 nucleotide sequence: TGCAGCGTTGAGCACAGTCCGAACACTGAAGCTTTCTTT.

The J gene is TRBJ2-1, the V gene TRBV7-2, with TRBD2 matching over 9 bases. The V and J ends lost 5 bases and 7 bases, in that order; junction bases with no gene match: 9. From germline, CDR1 is SGHTA and CDR2 FQGNSA. The CDR3 loop spans 15 amino acids. The CDR3 nucleotides are TGTGCCAGCAGCACTTACTTTACTAGCGGGAATGAGCAGTTCTTC. Its translation: CASSTYFTSGNEQFF.

The chain couples TRBV6-5 to TRBJ1-1; D is unclear. The germline gives CDR1 MNHEY, CDR2 SVGAGI. The CDR3 extends over 15 amino acids. Trimming shortened V by 5 bases and J by 1 base, and 14 bases separated the two germline ends. The DNA for the CDR3 is TGTGCCAGCAGTCCCGGACGGGAACCGAACACTGAAGCTTTCTTT. It yields the protein CASSPGREPNTEAFF.

J is TRBJ1-5 and V is TRBV30; D unclear. Germline V gene data show CDR1 as GTSNPN and CDR2 as SVGIG (reference sequence). The CDR3 is 12 amino acids. V was pared by 4 bases and J by 9 bases, with 13 bases between. The CDR3 region has the DNA TGTGCCTGGACCCGTCCTGGTGGGCCCCAGCATTTT. Encoded protein: CAWTRPGGPQHF.

This chain uses TRBV7-2 with TRBJ2-3; possible D gene TRBD2, 6 bases. Germline lookup yields CDR1 SGHTA and CDR2 FQGNSA. Trimming pared 3 bases from V and 5 bases from J, leaving 15 bases between. The CDR3 is made up of 15 amino acids. In nucleotides, the CDR3 is TGTGCCAGCAGCTTTTATGGGGGAGGAAGAGATACGCAGTATTTT. Translation gives CASSFYGGGRDTQYF.

This chain joins TRBV2 and TRBJ2-7; D may correspond to TRBD1 or TRBD2 (6 bases each). V lost 6 bases and J 6 bases, leaving 24 bases between the germline ends. The CDR3 is 16 residues long. CDR1 SNHLY and CDR2 FYNNEI come from the germline V gene. In nucleotides, the CDR3 is TGTGCCAGCAGCCAAAGAGGGGGGACGGTCCCTACCGAGCAGTACTTC. Translation gives CASSQRGGTVPTEQYF.

The J gene is TRBJ2-5, the V gene TRBV5-4, with 9 bases matching TRBD2. The germline V gene has CDR1 SGHNT and CDR2 YYREEE (reference sequence). V was pared by 3 bases and J by 5 bases, with 14 bases of the junction left unmatched. The CDR3 spans 17 residues. In nucleotides, the CDR3 is TGTGCCAGCAGCTCGCCGGGGTATGGCGGGAGGGACGAGACCCAGTACTTC. Amino acids: CASSSPGYGGRDETQYF.